The 30 T cell receptor beta chains listed next were all sequenced from one sample in a study of blood T cell repertoires in COVID-19. The method was immunoSEQ multiplex PCR; TCRdb's version includes in-frame clones alone and lacks a portion of them. The sample shows around 70,000 clones, 91% of them seen only once. Sequences were obtained from peripheral blood. The receptors were sampled from a human donor in a cohort sampled during active COVID-19.

V usage is TRBV10-2 and J usage is TRBJ1-1; D uncertain. Deletions cut 7 bases from V and 1 base from J, with 7 bases between. Germline lookup yields CDR1 WSHSY and CDR2 SAAADI. This CDR3 contains 12 residues. The CDR3 here is CASTSGNTEAFF. CDR3 in DNA: TGCGCCAGCACCTCAGGGAACACTGAAGCTTTCTTT.

The chain links TRBV6-5 to TRBJ2-7; D is possibly TRBD1 (5 bases). Trimming took off 0 bases at V and 4 bases at J, with 7 bases between the two ends. This CDR3 comprises 13 residues. Germline CDR1 and CDR2: MNHEY and SVGAGI. CDR3 in amino acids: CASSYSDKYEQYF. In DNA, the CDR3 is TGTGCCAGCAGTTACTCGGACAAGTACGAGCAGTACTTC.

The V gene is TRBV5-1, the J gene TRBJ2-5, with D maybe TRBD1 (6 bases). Looked up from germline, CDR1 is SGHRS and CDR2 is YFSETQ. Deletions cut 1 base from V and 1 base from J, with 11 bases between. The CDR3 loop spans 15 amino acids. CDR3 protein: CASSLTGQSQETQYF. In DNA form, the CDR3 reads TGCGCCAGCAGCTTGACCGGACAGAGCCAAGAGACCCAGTACTTC.

The J gene is TRBJ2-3, the V gene TRBV7-6; 10 nucleotides agree with TRBD1. This CDR3 comprises 18 residues. Germline loops: CDR1 SGHVS, CDR2 FNYEAQ. With V trimmed by 4 bases and J by 5 bases, 15 bases remained unmatched. The CDR3 DNA sequence: TGTGCCAGCAGCTCCCCCCTCGACGGGACAGGGGTTGAAGATACGCAGTATTTT. It yields the protein CASSSPLDGTGVEDTQYF.

This clone was found once. The chain employs TRBV18 and TRBJ1-6; TRBD1 agrees at 9 bases. Per germline, CDR1 KGHSH and CDR2 LQKENI. V gave up 6 bases and J gave up 7 bases; unmatched junction bases: 4. The CDR3 has 14 amino acids. CDR3 coding DNA: TGTGCCAGCTCCGTCGGACAGGGGAATTCACCCCTCCACTTT. Amino acids: CASSVGQGNSPLHF.

The chain combines TRBV12-3 or TRBV12-4 with TRBJ1-5, with D perhaps TRBD1 (5 bases). V was shortened by 7 bases and J by 6 bases, with 13 bases between the two germline ends. The CDR3 loop spans 13 amino acids. CDR3 amino acids: CASTRDSLQPQHF. Here the CDR3 DNA reads TGTGCCAGCACCCGAGACAGTCTTCAGCCCCAGCATTTT.

The rearrangement links TRBV4-2 to TRBJ1-3; no clear D. Germline assignment: CDR1 LGHNA and CDR2 YNFKEQ. This CDR3 spans 21 amino acids. V was cut by 0 bases and J by 0 bases, with 24 bases left in between. CDR3 loop: CASSQDLEETLLSPSGNTIYF. CDR3 coding DNA: TGTGCCAGCAGCCAAGATTTAGAGGAGACCCTACTCTCCCCCTCTGGAAACACCATATATTTT.

V usage is TRBV27 and J usage is TRBJ2-5; a possible D gene is TRBD1 (6 bases). V was trimmed by 2 bases and J by 1 base, leaving 11 bases between them. The V gene's germline CDR1 is MNHEY and CDR2 SMNVEV (reference sequence). The CDR3 covers 15 residues. The CDR3 bases are TGTGCCAGCAGTTTAAGCAGGGGCCTCCAAGAGACCCAGTACTTC. It encodes CASSLSRGLQETQYF.

The chain is built from TRBV2 and TRBJ1-6; D remains unclear. V was trimmed by 2 bases and J by 8 bases, leaving 10 bases between them. The germline CDR1 and CDR2 sequences are SNHLY and FYNNEI. The CDR3 is 14 residues long. CDR3 protein: CASSERERYSPLHF. DNA of the CDR3: TGTGCCAGCAGTGAAAGGGAGAGGTATTCACCCCTCCACTTT.

This chain joins TRBV10-2 and TRBJ1-4, with a tentative D call TRBD1 (5 bases). Between the trimmed V and J ends, which lost 3 bases and 1 base, there was a span of 9 bases. The CDR3 loop spans 15 amino acids. Germline V lookup: CDR1 WSHSY, CDR2 SAAADI. CDR3 amino acids: CASSDGRGTNEKLFF. The CDR3 DNA is TGCGCCAGCAGTGATGGTAGGGGAACTAATGAAAAACTGTTTTTT.

This clone was recorded at least ten times. This sequence joins TRBV6-6 and TRBJ1-4, with D uncertain. V was shortened by 7 bases and J by 10 bases, with 10 bases between the two germline ends. Germline V CDR1 and CDR2: MNHNY, SVGAGI (reference sequence). The CDR3 runs to 11 residues. CDR3 loop: CASTPGGKLFF. In DNA, the CDR3 is TGTGCCAGCACGCCAGGTGGAAAACTGTTTTTT.

V usage is TRBV9 and J usage is TRBJ2-4; D perhaps matches TRBD1 (5 bases). V was cut by 4 bases and J by 5 bases, with 16 bases left in between. The V gene's germline CDR1 is SGDLS and CDR2 YYNGEE. CDR3 length: 15 residues. CDR3 in amino acids: CASSLPRPRENIQYF. In nucleotides, the CDR3 is TGTGCCAGCAGCCTTCCTCGTCCCAGGGAAAACATTCAGTACTTC.

The chain recombines TRBV18 with TRBJ1-1; possibly TRBD1 for D (5 bases). CDR1 is KGHSH, CDR2 LQKENI, per germline. V was clipped by 0 bases and J by 3 bases, with 14 bases between them. The CDR3 sequence is 16 residues long. This CDR3 reads CASSPPVQDLYTEAFF. The CDR3, as DNA: TGTGCCAGCTCACCACCAGTACAGGACCTATACACTGAAGCTTTCTTT.

This chain links TRBV19 with TRBJ1-4; 7 positions match TRBD1. Trimming at V came to 7 bases and at J to 7 bases, leaving 15 bases not matched to a gene. This CDR3 spans 16 amino acids. Germline CDR1 LNHDA, CDR2 SQIVND (reference sequence). CDR3 sequence reads: CASTTRQGEFGEKLFF. Written as DNA, the CDR3 is TGTGCCAGTACCACCCGGCAGGGGGAGTTTGGTGAAAAACTGTTTTTT.

This chain links TRBV4-2 with TRBJ2-7, with a weak D call TRBD1 (5 bases). From germline, CDR1 is LGHNA and CDR2 YNFKEQ. The CDR3 runs to 15 residues. V lost 1 base to trimming and J lost 3 bases, with 13 bases between them. DNA of the CDR3: TGTGCCAGCAGCCAAGTTCAGGGCTTCTACTACGAGCAGTACTTC. It translates to CASSQVQGFYYEQYF.

The chain is built from TRBV2 and TRBJ2-7; 9 nucleotides align to TRBD1. Per germline, CDR1 SNHLY and CDR2 FYNNEI. This CDR3 spans 15 amino acids. With 2 bases clipped from V and 3 bases from J, the junction kept 5 bases outside the gene matches. DNA of the CDR3: TGTGCCAGCAGTGAAAAGACAGGGGGGTTCTACGAGCAGTACTTC. It is translated as CASSEKTGGFYEQYF.

The chain combines TRBV6-1 with TRBJ1-1; 8 bases map to TRBD1. CDR1 MNHNS and CDR2 SASEGT come from the germline V gene. V was clipped by 2 bases and J by 6 bases; unmatched bases: 5. This CDR3 is 14 amino acids long. DNA of the CDR3: TGTGCCAGCAGTGAAAACAGGGGGGGATCTGAAGCTTTCTTT. Its translation: CASSENRGGSEAFF.

This rearrangement joins TRBV5-1 to TRBJ2-1, with 8 bases fitting TRBD1. In germline, CDR1 is SGHRS, CDR2 YFSETQ. The CDR3 spans 19 residues. J lost 0 bases, V lost 0 bases, and 11 bases had no gene match. The CDR3 sequence is CASSLVGGRQGSSYNEQFF. The CDR3 bases are TGCGCCAGCAGCTTGGTGGGGGGACGACAGGGGAGCTCCTACAATGAGCAGTTCTTC. The full variable domain, its missing parts supplied by reference TRBV5-1 and TRBJ2-1, is KAGVTQTPRYLIKTRGQQVTLSCSPISGHRSVSWYQQTPGQGLQFLFEYFSETQRNKGNFPGRFSGRQFSNSRSEMNVSTLELGDSALYLCASSLVGGRQGSSYNEQFFGPGTRLTVL.

CDR3 sequence: CASSLGTYYGYTF. The CDR3 DNA is TGTGCCAGCAGCCTCGGGACTTACTATGGCTACACCTTC. This rearrangement joins TRBV12-3 or TRBV12-4 to TRBJ1-2, with a tentative D call TRBD1 (5 bases). CDR3 length: 13 residues. V shed 6 bases and J shed 3 bases, with 11 bases lying between them.

This chain links TRBV6-6 with TRBJ2-2; possibly TRBD2 for D (5 bases). The CDR3 extends over 15 amino acids. Germline lookup yields CDR1 MNHNY and CDR2 SVGAGI (reference sequence). Trimming took 6 bases from V and 1 from J, leaving 12 bases between them. CDR3 protein: CASSLPSGNTGELFF. CDR3 sequence (DNA): TGTGCCAGCAGCCTACCCAGCGGGAACACCGGGGAGCTGTTTTTT.

The chain has TRBV19 and TRBJ2-5; tentatively, D is TRBD2 (5 bases). V was cut by 1 base and J by 4 bases, with 13 bases left in between. Germline assignment: CDR1 LNHDA and CDR2 SQIVND (reference sequence). The CDR3 contains 15 residues. The CDR3 reads CASSIVLALGETQYF. For the CDR3, the DNA is TGTGCCAGTAGTATAGTGCTAGCCTTGGGAGAGACCCAGTACTTC.

V gene TRBV5-5 combines with J gene TRBJ1-5; maybe TRBD1 (6 bases). V was pared by 4 bases and J by 0 bases, with 11 bases between. This CDR3 contains 15 residues. From germline, CDR1 is SGHKS and CDR2 YYEKEE (reference sequence). CDR3 nucleotides: TGTGCCAGCAGCAACGACAGGAGTAGCAATCAGCCCCAGCATTTT. This gives the protein CASSNDRSSNQPQHF. The full variable domain, its missing parts supplied by reference TRBV5-5 and TRBJ1-5, is DAGVTQSPTHLIKTRGQQVTLRCSPISGHKSVSWYQQVLGQGPQFIFQYYEKEERGRGNFPDRFSARQFPNYSSELNVNALLLGDSALYLCASSNDRSSNQPQHFGDGTRLSIL.

The chain is built from TRBV5-1 and TRBJ1-1; no firm D call. The CDR3 totals 16 residues. V shed 0 bases and J shed 1 base, with 13 bases lying between them. Germline assignment: CDR1 SGHRS and CDR2 YFSETQ. The CDR3 protein is CASSLVLNSPNTEAFF. The CDR3 coding sequence is TGCGCCAGCAGCTTGGTCCTAAACAGTCCGAACACTGAAGCTTTCTTT.

The chain is built from TRBV18 and TRBJ2-7, with D tentatively TRBD2 (5 bases). Germline V CDR1 and CDR2: KGHSH, LQKENI. This CDR3 has 11 residues. V dropped 4 bases and J dropped 5 bases, with 6 bases sitting between them. Here the CDR3 DNA reads TGTGCCAGCTCACGGGAGAACGAGCAGTACTTC. Its translation is CASSRENEQYF.

The V gene is TRBV7-8, the J gene TRBJ1-3, with 9 bases lining up with TRBD1. This CDR3 contains 15 residues. V lost 1 base to trimming and J lost 8 bases; unmatched junction nucleotides: 6. Germline V gene sequence: CDR1 SGHVS, CDR2 FQNEAQ. The CDR3 DNA reads as TGTGCCAGCAGCTTAGACCGGGACAGGGCTTACACCATATATTTT. This translates into CASSLDRDRAYTIYF.

The V and J genes are TRBV9 and TRBJ1-4; D perhaps matches TRBD1 (6 bases). Germline V CDR1 and CDR2: SGDLS, YYNGEE. This CDR3 comprises 15 residues. Trimming removed 4 bases from V and 7 bases from J, with 17 bases in between. The DNA of the CDR3 is TGTGCCAGCAGCACCCAGGGGCTTCGAGGTGAAAAACTGTTTTTT. Amino acids: CASSTQGLRGEKLFF.

The chain carries TRBV24-1 and TRBJ2-7; 8 bases map to TRBD1. The CDR3 runs 16 residues. Germline CDR1 KGHDR, CDR2 SFDVKD. The J segment lost 0 bases and the V segment lost 4 bases, leaving 7 bases of the junction unmatched. The CDR3 reads CATSDLTGVPSYEQYF. CDR3 nucleotides: TGTGCCACCAGTGACCTGACAGGGGTCCCCTCCTACGAGCAGTACTTC.

The V and J genes are TRBV19 and TRBJ1-1; TRBD1 matches 8 bases. Germline V lookup: CDR1 LNHDA, CDR2 SQIVND (reference sequence). V lost 5 bases, J lost 0 bases, and 11 bases stayed unmatched. The CDR3 has 17 residues. The CDR3 region has the DNA TGTGCCAGTAGTCCGACCCTGGGGACAGGTATGAACACTGAAGCTTTCTTT. As protein: CASSPTLGTGMNTEAFF.

The V gene is TRBV12-3 or TRBV12-4, the J gene TRBJ1-3; D not certain. The CDR3 runs 11 residues. Trimming stripped 10 bases from V and 6 bases from J, with 10 bases between. CDR3 DNA: TGTGCCACCCTGGCCCTAAACACCATATATTTT. Encoded protein: CATLALNTIYF.

The chain combines TRBV19 with TRBJ1-5, with D maybe TRBD1 (6 bases). CDR3 length equals 18 residues. CDR1 is LNHDA and CDR2 is SQIVND in the germline V gene (reference sequence). V was shortened by 1 base and J by 2 bases, with 18 bases between the two germline ends. In nucleotides, the CDR3 is TGTGCCAGTAGTATAGTACGGGTTGGGGGGGCGCGCAATCAGCCCCAGCATTTT. Translation gives CASSIVRVGGARNQPQHF. The whole variable domain, remainder taken from reference TRBV19 and TRBJ1-5, is DGGITQSPKYLFRKEGQNVTLSCEQNLNHDAMYWYRQDPGQGLRLIYYSQIVNDFQKGDIAEGYSVSREKKESFPLTVTSAQKNPTAFYLCASSIVRVGGARNQPQHFGDGTRLSIL.